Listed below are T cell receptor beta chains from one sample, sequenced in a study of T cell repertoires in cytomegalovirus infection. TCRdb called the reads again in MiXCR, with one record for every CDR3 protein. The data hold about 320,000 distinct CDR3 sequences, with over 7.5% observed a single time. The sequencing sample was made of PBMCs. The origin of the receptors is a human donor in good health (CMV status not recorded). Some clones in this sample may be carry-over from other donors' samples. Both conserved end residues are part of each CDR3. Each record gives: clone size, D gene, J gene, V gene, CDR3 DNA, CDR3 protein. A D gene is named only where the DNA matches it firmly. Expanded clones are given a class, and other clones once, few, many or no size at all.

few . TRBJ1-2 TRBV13 TGTGCCAGCACCCTTGGGCTAGCAAAAGGGCCAAACCGGCATGGCTACACCTTC CASTLGLAKGPNRHGYTF
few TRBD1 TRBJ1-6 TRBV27 TGTGCCAGCAGGACAGGGAACGGCAGGTCACCCCTCCACTTT CASRTGNGRSPLHF
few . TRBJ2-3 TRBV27 TGTGCCAGCAGTTTAGCACTAACCCGCACAGATACGCAGTATTTT CASSLALTRTDTQYF
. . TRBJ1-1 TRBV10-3 TGTGCCATCAGTGACGTTGACGGTAGAACTGAAGCTTTCTTT CAISDVDGRTEAFF
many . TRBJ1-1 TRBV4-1 TGCGCCAGCAGCCAAGTCTGGAAACCGAACACTGAAGCTTTCTTT CASSQVWKPNTEAFF
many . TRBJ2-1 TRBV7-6 TGTGCCAGCAGCAGGCAGGGTGGCTCCTACAATGAGCAGTTCTTC CASSRQGGSYNEQFF
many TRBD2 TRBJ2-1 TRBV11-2 TGTGCCAGCAGCGTCGGGACTAGCGGAAACAATGAGCAGTTCTTC CASSVGTSGNNEQFF
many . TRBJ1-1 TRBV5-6 TGTGCCAGCAGCCCGACGGCCGTCCCCGAAGCTTTCTTT CASSPTAVPEAFF
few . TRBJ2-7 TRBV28 TGTGCCAGCACCCAGGGGAGGGGGCTCTACGAGCAGTACTTC CASTQGRGLYEQYF
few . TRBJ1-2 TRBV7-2 TGTGCCAGCAGCCTCTACATACAGGGTAGCTATGGCTACACCTTC CASSLYIQGSYGYTF
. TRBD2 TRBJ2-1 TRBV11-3 TGTGCCAGCAGCTTAAGTAGCGGGGGGCGCCAGTCCTACAATGAGCAGTTCTTC CASSLSSGGRQSYNEQFF
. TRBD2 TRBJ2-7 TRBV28 TGTGCCAGCAGCCCAATGGGCGACTGGACTAGCCAGAGGAGCTCCTACGAGCAGTACTTC CASSPMGDWTSQRSSYEQYF
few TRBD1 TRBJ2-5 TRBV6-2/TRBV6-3 TGTGCCAGCAGACTTTTACCGGGACAGGGGGCCCGGACCCAGTACTTC CASRLLPGQGARTQYF
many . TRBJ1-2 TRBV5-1 TGCGCCAGCAGCTTGGAGCGGGGTGGGAGAGGCCCGGCTAACTATGGCTACACCTTC CASSLERGGRGPANYGYTF
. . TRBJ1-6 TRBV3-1 TGTGCCAGCAGCCAAGTAGAGGGGAATTCACCCCTCCACTTT CASSQVEGNSPLHF
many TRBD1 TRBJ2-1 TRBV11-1 TGTGCCAGCAGTCAGGGGACAGGGGAAAATGAGCAGTTCTTC CASSQGTGENEQFF
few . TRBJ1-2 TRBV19 TGTGCCAGTAGCCCCCAGGGTCTAGGGGACTATGGCTACACCTTC CASSPQGLGDYGYTF
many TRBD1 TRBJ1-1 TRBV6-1 TGTGCCAGCTCGACAGGGGCGTTAGACACTGAAGCTTTCTTT CASSTGALDTEAFF
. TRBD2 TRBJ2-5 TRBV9 TGTGCCAGCAGCCTGGGTCCAGCGGGGGGGCGGACGGATTCAGAGACCCAGTACTTC CASSLGPAGGRTDSETQYF
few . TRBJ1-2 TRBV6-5 TGTGCCAGCACCCCTCAGGGCCCCTATGGCTACACCTTC CASTPQGPYGYTF
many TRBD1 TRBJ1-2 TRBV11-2 TGTGCCAGCAGCTTAGAGACAGGGTTTGGCTACACCTTC CASSLETGFGYTF
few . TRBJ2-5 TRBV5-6 TGTGCCAGCAGCTTACCCCTATCGGAGACCCAGTACTTC CASSLPLSETQYF
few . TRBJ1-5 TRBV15 TGTGCCACCTCGGTCGCCGGGCCTAGTAGCAATCAGCCCCAGCATTTT CATSVAGPSSNQPQHF
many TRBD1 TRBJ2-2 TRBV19 TGTGCCAGCAGCGGACAGGGGAACACCGGGGAGCTGTTTTTT CASSGQGNTGELFF
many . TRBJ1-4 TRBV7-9 TGTGCCAGCAGCTTAGCTCGAGACGGTCAAGTTAATGAAAAACTGTTTTTT CASSLARDGQVNEKLFF
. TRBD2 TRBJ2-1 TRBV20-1 TGCAGTGCTAGAACCGGACTAGCGGGAGTAACCGCCCCGTTCTTC CSARTGLAGVTAPFF
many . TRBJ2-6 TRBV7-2 TGTGCCAGCAGCTTTGGAGGGCTGAACGCAGGTGGGGCCAACGTCCTGACTTTC CASSFGGLNAGGANVLTF
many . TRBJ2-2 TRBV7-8 TGTGCCAGCAGATTGGCACAGCCTACCGGGGAGCTGTTTTTT CASRLAQPTGELFF
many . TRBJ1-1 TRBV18 TGTGCCAGCTCACCACCGGTAAACACTGAAGCTTTCTTT CASSPPVNTEAFF
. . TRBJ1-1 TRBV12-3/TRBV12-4 TGTGCCAGCAGTTTTCGGGGCCCAAACACTGAAGCTTTCTTT CASSFRGPNTEAFF
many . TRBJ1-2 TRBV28 TGTGCCAGCAGTTTGAGCGCCGTGGGGGGTGGCTACACCTTC CASSLSAVGGGYTF
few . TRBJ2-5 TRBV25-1 TGTGCCAGCAGTGATTTGGTCAGGGACGAGACCCAGTACTTC CASSDLVRDETQYF
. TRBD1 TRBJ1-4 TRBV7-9 TGTGCCAGCAGCTCAGGACAGGGCGCAACTAATGAAAAACTGTTTTTT CASSSGQGATNEKLFF
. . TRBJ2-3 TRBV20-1 TGCAGTGCTATGGCCAGCGCCCATCCGGATACGCAGTATTTT CSAMASAHPDTQYF
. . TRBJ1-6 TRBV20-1 TGCAGTGCGCCCACCCAGGGGAGGACGGGTAATTCACCCCTCCACTTT CSAPTQGRTGNSPLHF
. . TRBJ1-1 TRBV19 TGTGCCAGTAATGATAGGACTGAAGCTTTCTTT CASNDRTEAFF
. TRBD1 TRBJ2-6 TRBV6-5 TGTGCCAGCAGTGGGTACAGGGGGCTAAGTGGGGCCAACGTCCTGACTTTC CASSGYRGLSGANVLTF
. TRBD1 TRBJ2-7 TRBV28 TGTGCCAGCAGTCTAGGACAGGGGAAGGAGCAGTACTTC CASSLGQGKEQYF
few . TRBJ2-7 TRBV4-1 TGCGCCAGCAGCCAAGGTTCAGGACTATCGTCTACCTACGAGCAGTACTTC CASSQGSGLSSTYEQYF
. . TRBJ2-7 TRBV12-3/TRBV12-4 TGTGCCAGCGGTTCGACTCTCACTTTGGAGCAGTACTTC CASGSTLTLEQYF
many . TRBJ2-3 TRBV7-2 TGTGCCAGCAGCTTAGCCCCATATACGCAGTATTTT CASSLAPYTQYF
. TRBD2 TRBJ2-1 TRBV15 TGTGCCACCAGCAGAGCCGGGACTAGTTCCTACAATGAGCAGTTCTTC CATSRAGTSSYNEQFF
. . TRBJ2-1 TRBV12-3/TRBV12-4 TGTGCCAGCAGCCGACCGAGCCCCTACAATGAGCAGTTCTTC CASSRPSPYNEQFF
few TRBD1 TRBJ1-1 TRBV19 TGTGCCAGTAGTAGCAACCGGGACAGGAGAACTGAAGCTTTCTTT CASSSNRDRRTEAFF
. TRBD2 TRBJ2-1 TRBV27 TGTGCCAGCAGAAAGGGCGGGGGCTCCTACAATGAGCAGTTCTTC CASRKGGGSYNEQFF
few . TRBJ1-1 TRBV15 TGTGCCACCAGCAGAGTTGCGGGGAAAGCTTTCTTT CATSRVAGKAFF
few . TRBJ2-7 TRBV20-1 TGCAGTGCTAGAAGCAGGGGCGCCTTGAGGCAGTACTTC CSARSRGALRQYF
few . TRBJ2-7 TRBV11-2 TGTGCCACAGACGACAGTCGGGGGTTGCGGGAGCAGTACTTC CATDDSRGLREQYF
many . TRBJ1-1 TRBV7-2 TGTGCCAGCAGCCGTCTAGGGAGCGGGAACACTGAAGCTTTCTTT CASSRLGSGNTEAFF
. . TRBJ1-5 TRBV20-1 TGCAGTGCCCTCCGAAGGGGGAGTTTTCAGCCCCAGCATTTT CSALRRGSFQPQHF
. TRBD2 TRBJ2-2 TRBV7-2 TGTGCCAGCAGCTTACCCTTGGGGAAGCGGGAGCTCACGATCGGGGAGCTGTTTTTT CASSLPLGKRELTIGELFF